This note documents a single T cell receptor (beta chain) sequence. Repertoires were generated with immunoSEQ multiplex PCR, while TCRdb's copy carries only in-frame clones and drops some. The sample lists about 76,000 clones; around nine tenths were seen once. The sample comes from a study of T cell responses to AZD1222 COVID-19 vaccine. The CDR3 covers 15 residues. CDR1 MNHNS and CDR2 SASEGT come from the germline V gene. V lost 2 bases and J 5 bases, leaving 13 bases between the germline ends. The TCR was taken from an adult in good health. The V gene is TRBV6-1, the J gene TRBJ1-5; D remains unclear. The source material was peripheral blood, sampled on day 0 of AZD1222 vaccination. The CDR3: CASSELSRSDQPQHF. The DNA of the CDR3 is TGTGCCAGCAGTGAACTTTCTCGATCCGATCAGCCCCAGCATTTT.